This TCR beta chain appears in the sequencing data of a study of cytomegalovirus exposure and HLA in healthy donors. Study-wide background: Both the approximately 130 validation repertoires and the approximately 620 first-cohort repertoires used the same platform, as reported by a later analysis. Points from the study as a whole: Cytomegalovirus status, reportedly, was diagnosed with high specificity and sensitivity by the classifier. Despite most TCR sequences being rare, some public TCRs occurred in many donors. That first-cohort TCR clusters tended to co-occur in the roughly 120 validation repertoires was found in a later analysis.

This table comes from immunoSEQ multiplex PCR, and its TCRdb copy is limited to in-frame clones, with some not included. The sample includes under 80,000 clones, 94% of them seen just once. To note about this clone: The antigen remains undetermined.

Germline V gives CDR1 MDHEN, CDR2 SYDVKM. The CDR3 sequence is 14 residues long. The germline V and J ends were trimmed by 7 bases and 6 bases, with 19 bases remaining between them. The TCR originated in a young woman in good health and CMV-seronegative. The genes are TRBV28 and TRBJ2-7; tentatively, D is TRBD2 (6 bases). Sequencing was done on a sample of PBMCs. CDR3 region: CASKTGTPASEQYF. The CDR3 nucleotides are TGTGCCAGCAAAACCGGGACTCCCGCCTCCGAGCAGTACTTC.